This is a list of T cell receptor beta chains from one sample in a study of T cells in tumors after PD-1 blockade. Libraries were prepared by immunoSEQ multiplex PCR; TCRdb keeps only in-frame clonotypes and omits some of them. The sample has tens of thousands of clones; just under 80% are singletons. This specimen consisted of PBMCs, obtained before anti-PD-1 treatment. These receptors were obtained from a human donor with basal cell carcinoma. Each CDR3 is given with its conserved first and last residue. D genes are given only for firm matches. A row's size may be missing; if present it is once, few, many or a size class.

v_gene,abundance,d_gene,j_gene,CDR3aa,CDR3nt
TRBV18,-,TRBD2,TRBJ2-1,CASSPPVSGGRGEQFF,TGTGCCAGCTCACCCCCTGTTAGCGGGGGCAGGGGTGAGCAGTTCTTC
TRBV27,-,-,TRBJ2-2,CATSLQGGTGELFF,TGTGCCACCTCGTTACAGGGAGGAACCGGGGAGCTGTTTTTT
TRBV7-9,few,-,TRBJ1-2,CASSGDGTTDHYGYTF,TGTGCCAGCAGCGGGGACGGAACCACCGATCACTATGGCTACACCTTC
TRBV5-1,-,-,TRBJ2-3,CASSLALRGPSTDTQYF,TGCGCCAGCAGCTTGGCTTTGCGGGGACCAAGCACAGATACGCAGTATTTT
TRBV7-3,-,TRBD2,TRBJ2-2,CASSLGTSGGDGELFF,TGTGCCAGCAGCCTTGGGACTAGCGGGGGTGACGGGGAGCTGTTTTTT
TRBV18,-,-,TRBJ2-5,CASSPQETQYF,TGTGCCAGCTCACCACAAGAGACCCAGTACTTC
TRBV19,-,-,TRBJ2-1,CASSITQVNSYNEQFF,TGTGCCAGTAGTATCACCCAGGTGAACTCCTACAATGAGCAGTTCTTC
TRBV19,-,-,TRBJ2-4,CASSRTELAKNIQYF,TGTGCCAGTAGTAGGACGGAGCTAGCCAAAAACATTCAGTACTTC
TRBV1,-,-,TRBJ2-1,CTSSQASGGAYNEQFF,TGCACCAGCAGCCAAGCTAGCGGGGGGGCCTACAATGAGCAGTTCTTC
TRBV9,-,TRBD1,TRBJ1-2,CASSVDRGWLGYTF,TGTGCCAGCAGCGTCGACAGGGGTTGGCTTGGCTACACCTTC
TRBV15,few,TRBD1,TRBJ1-5,CATSNRGPGGNQPQHF,TGTGCCACCAGCAACAGGGGGCCAGGTGGCAATCAGCCCCAGCATTTT
TRBV2,-,-,TRBJ1-1,CASSADLNTEAFF,TGTGCCAGCAGTGCGGACTTGAACACTGAAGCTTTCTTT
TRBV5-4,once,TRBD2,TRBJ2-1,CASSLSSGGPVNEQFF,TGTGCCAGCAGCTTGTCTAGCGGGGGGCCGGTCAATGAGCAGTTCTTC
TRBV6-5,-,TRBD1,TRBJ1-5,CASSKLGTDIQPQHF,TGTGCCAGCAGTAAATTAGGGACAGATATTCAGCCCCAGCATTTT
TRBV5-1,-,-,TRBJ1-3,CASRFADGSGNTIYF,TGCGCCAGCAGGTTCGCGGATGGGAGCGGAAACACCATATATTTT
TRBV11-1,-,TRBD1,TRBJ1-2,CASSLAQGVDGYTF,TGTGCCAGCAGCTTAGCACAGGGGGTCGATGGCTACACCTTC
TRBV18,-,TRBD1,TRBJ1-2,CASSPLDRATYGYTF,TGTGCCAGCTCACCACTCGACAGGGCTACCTATGGCTACACCTTC
TRBV19,-,-,TRBJ1-4,CASSIGEKLFF,TGTGCCAGTAGTATAGGCGAAAAACTGTTTTTT
TRBV7-7,-,-,TRBJ2-1,CASSLDPGASTYNEQFF,TGTGCTAGCAGCTTAGACCCAGGGGCGAGTACCTACAATGAGCAGTTCTTC
TRBV5-6,-,TRBD1,TRBJ1-6,CASSSLGQAVGSPLHF,TGTGCCAGCAGCTCGTTGGGACAGGCGGTAGGTTCACCCCTCCACTTT
TRBV15,-,-,TRBJ2-1,CATSIYLTNSQFF,TGTGCCACCAGCATTTATTTAACCAATAGTCAGTTCTTC
TRBV6-2/TRBV6-3,once,-,TRBJ2-1,CASSRLRREEQFF,TGTGCCAGCAGTCGCCTTCGACGAGAAGAGCAGTTCTTC
TRBV6-5,-,TRBD1,TRBJ2-7,CASLRTGMAYEQYF,TGTGCCAGCCTAAGGACAGGGATGGCCTACGAGCAGTACTTC
TRBV6-5,-,TRBD1,TRBJ1-1,CASETGKGTEAFF,TGTGCCAGCGAGACAGGGAAGGGCACTGAAGCTTTCTTT
TRBV19,-,-,TRBJ1-4,CASVGTRAEKLFF,TGTGCCAGCGTCGGGACACGGGCAGAAAAACTGTTTTTT
TRBV30,-,-,TRBJ2-1,CAWSYTRVEQFF,TGTGCCTGGAGTTATACGCGGGTTGAGCAGTTCTTC
TRBV5-1,-,TRBD1,TRBJ1-2,CASSLGRDRHGYTF,TGCGCCAGCAGCTTGGGACGGGACAGACATGGCTACACCTTC